The 6 T cell receptor beta chains presented below share a single source sample, sequenced in a study of response to subunit inactivated influenza vaccine. TCRdb reanalysed the RT-PCR reads using MiXCR and keeps one entry per CDR3 protein. The sample holds about 830,000 distinct CDR3 sequences, about 18% seen once. The sample was PBMCs from blood, taken more than 4 days after vaccination. All receptors come from a man aged 50-59 years who received an inactivated influenza vaccine.

This clonotype was picked up a small number of times. This chain links TRBV7-2 with TRBJ1-2, with no clear D. CDR3 size: 12 residues. The germline CDR1 and CDR2 sequences are SGHTA and FQGNSA. The V gene lost 1 base and the J gene lost 8 bases, with 8 bases spanning the gap. The CDR3 nucleotides are TGTGCCAGCAGCTTAGAGATTTGGGGCTACACCTTC. Translated, it gives CASSLEIWGYTF.

V is TRBV7-2 and J is TRBJ2-7, with D maybe TRBD2 (5 bases). CDR3 length: 13 residues. Trimming left V 7 bases short and J 2 bases short, with 12 bases between. The germline V gene has CDR1 SGHTA and CDR2 FQGNSA. This CDR3 reads CASTYTRTYEQYF. The CDR3 nucleotides read TGTGCCAGCACCTACACTAGAACCTACGAGCAGTACTTC. The full variable domain, rest sourced from reference TRBV7-2 and TRBJ2-7, is GAGVSQSPSNKVTEKGKDVELRCDPISGHTALYWYRQSLGQGLEFLIYFQGNSAPDKSGLPSDRFSAERTGGSVSTLTIQRTQQEDSAVYLCASTYTRTYEQYFGPGTRLTVT.

This clonotype appeared a few times. The CDR3 sequence is CSVLPTFETQYF. DNA for the CDR3: TGCAGCGTGCTACCCACGTTTGAGACGCAGTATTTT. The chain couples TRBV29-1 to TRBJ2-3; unclear D gene. V shed 6 bases and J shed 9 bases, with 16 bases lying between them. The length of the CDR3 is 12 residues. CDR1 is SQVTM, CDR2 ANQGSEA, per germline.

This clonotype was counted only a few times. The rearrangement uses TRBV7-2 and TRBJ2-3; 7 bases are shared with TRBD2. J was trimmed by 4 bases and V by 4 bases; bases with no gene match: 8. The germline V gene encodes CDR1 SGHTA and CDR2 FQGNSA. This CDR3 comprises 15 residues. The CDR3 loop is CASSSWGGSADTQYF. CDR3 DNA: TGTGCCAGCAGCTCTTGGGGGGGGTCGGCAGATACGCAGTATTTT.

This CDR3 reads CASSQELSGQHYEQYF. CDR3 in DNA: TGTGCCAGCAGCCAGGAGCTGTCGGGACAGCACTACGAGCAGTACTTC. The V call is TRBV5-5, the J call TRBJ2-7; TRBD1 matches 7 bases. The CDR3 is made up of 16 amino acids. Germline lookup yields CDR1 SGHKS and CDR2 YYEKEE (reference sequence). J was trimmed by 3 bases and V by 4 bases; bases with no gene match: 13. Full variable domain (remainder filled in from reference TRBV5-5 and TRBJ2-7): DAGVTQSPTHLIKTRGQQVTLRCSPISGHKSVSWYQQVLGQGPQFIFQYYEKEERGRGNFPDRFSARQFPNYSSELNVNALLLGDSALYLCASSQELSGQHYEQYFGPGTRLTVT.

This clonotype was counted a single time. The chain has TRBV29-1 and TRBJ2-2, with D perhaps matching TRBD1 (6 bases). This CDR3 region has 16 residues. Germline CDR1 SQVTM, CDR2 ANQGSEA. Trimming took off 3 bases at V and 2 bases at J, with 16 bases between the two ends. This CDR3 reads CSVEGRKQGNTGELFF. The CDR3 bases are TGCAGCGTTGAGGGCCGGAAACAGGGAAACACCGGGGAGCTGTTTTTT.